Shown below are 11 T cell receptor beta chains from a single sample sequenced in a study of blood T cell repertoires in COVID-19. Assay used: immunoSEQ multiplex PCR; TCRdb lists only in-frame clones, some missing. The table includes roughly 290,000 clones, roughly 87% detected once. The sequencing sample was made of PBMCs or T cells enriched from blood (not recorded which). These TCRs come from a woman in her 40s who had recovered from COVID-19.

The rearrangement uses TRBV5-1 and TRBJ1-2; D call uncertain. The CDR3 is 12 amino acids. Germline lookup yields CDR1 SGHRS and CDR2 YFSETQ. Trimming left V 0 bases short and J 8 bases short, with 8 bases between. CDR3 coding DNA: TGCGCCAGCAGCTTGGGAGCGAGCGGCTACACCTTC. Amino acid sequence: CASSLGASGYTF.

The chain has TRBV6-4 and TRBJ2-7; 7 bases are shared with TRBD2. The CDR3 is 15 amino acids. J was trimmed by 0 bases and V by 4 bases; bases with no gene match: 6. Germline assignment: CDR1 MRHNA and CDR2 SNTAGT. This chain's CDR3 is CASSGGGSVSYEQYF. CDR3 DNA sequence: TGTGCCAGCAGTGGGGGCGGGAGTGTCTCCTACGAGCAGTACTTC.

The chain couples TRBV7-9 to TRBJ1-2; D is undetermined. Germline assignment: CDR1 SEHNR and CDR2 FQNEAQ (reference sequence). The ends were cut back, 3 bases at V and 7 bases at J, with 9 bases in the middle. CDR3 length equals 12 residues. CDR3 loop: CASSFLSGGYTF. In DNA form, the CDR3 reads TGTGCCAGCAGCTTCTTGTCAGGTGGCTACACCTTC. The whole variable domain, filled in from reference TRBV7-9 and TRBJ1-2, reads DTGVSQNPRHKITKRGQNVTFRCDPISEHNRLYWYRQTLGQGPEFLTYFQNEAQLEKSRLLSDRFSAERPKGSFSTLEIQRTEQGDSAMYLCASSFLSGGYTFGSGTRLTVV.

The rearrangement links TRBV18 to TRBJ2-7, with D possibly TRBD1 on 5 matching bases. CDR1 KGHSH and CDR2 LQKENI come from the germline V gene. The germline V and J ends were trimmed by 4 bases and 2 bases, with 15 bases remaining between them. The CDR3 totals 15 residues. The CDR3 reads CASSHSQGYTYEQYF. The CDR3 DNA reads as TGTGCCAGCTCACACTCCCAGGGTTATACCTACGAGCAGTACTTC.

V usage is TRBV7-2 and J usage is TRBJ2-7; 11 bases fit TRBD2. In germline, CDR1 is SGHTA, CDR2 FQGNSA. The CDR3 runs 17 residues. The V and J ends lost 7 bases and 4 bases, in that order; junction bases with no gene match: 15. The CDR3, as DNA: TGTGCCAGCACTCAAGGGGGTAGCGGGAGGGGGTTTTACGAGCAGTACTTC. This codes for CASTQGGSGRGFYEQYF.

This clone was detected only a few times. V is TRBV14 and J is TRBJ1-1; D might be TRBD1 (5 bases). Germline V CDR1 and CDR2: SGHDN, FVKESK. Trimming removed 0 bases from V and 4 bases from J, with 9 bases in between. This CDR3 spans 14 amino acids. CDR3 sequence: CASSQDGGGTEAFF. CDR3 coding DNA: TGTGCCAGCAGCCAAGATGGGGGGGGCACTGAAGCTTTCTTT.

V usage is TRBV7-2 and J usage is TRBJ1-3; TRBD1 matches 10 bases. Unmatched junction bases numbered 5, after V lost 1 base and J lost 8 bases. Germline CDR1 and CDR2: SGHTA and FQGNSA. The CDR3 spans 15 residues. CDR3 bases: TGTGCCAGCAGCTTAGTTGGACAGGGGGTGGACACCATATATTTT. Amino acid sequence: CASSLVGQGVDTIYF.

The chain uses TRBV4-3 and TRBJ2-2; TRBD2 matches at 13 bases. Germline V gene sequence: CDR1 LGHNA, CDR2 YSLEER. After removal of 0 bases from V and 4 bases from J, the junction contained 5 bases not matched to a gene. The CDR3 runs 18 residues. The CDR3 nucleotides are TGCGCCAGCAGCCAAGATTGGGGACTAGCGGGACCCACCGGGGAGCTGTTTTTT. Its protein is CASSQDWGLAGPTGELFF.

Details on this clone: Other DNA sequences in the sample encode the same CDR3. V usage is TRBV7-2 and J usage is TRBJ2-7, with TRBD2 matching over 13 bases. Germline V gene sequence: CDR1 SGHTA, CDR2 FQGNSA. The CDR3 loop spans 16 amino acids. The junction had 4 bases not matched to a gene; V was cut back by 5 bases and J by 0 bases. CDR3 DNA sequence: TGTGCCAGCAGCCCCCGGACTAGCGGGAGCTCCTACGAGCAGTACTTC. This encodes CASSPRTSGSSYEQYF.

A few counts support this clone. CDR3 nucleotides: TGTGCCAGCTCACCTTGGACAGATAACTATGGCTACACCTTC. This translates into CASSPWTDNYGYTF. The J gene is TRBJ1-2, the V gene TRBV18, with D tentatively TRBD1 (6 bases). The CDR3 has 14 residues. Germline V gene data show CDR1 as KGHSH and CDR2 as LQKENI. Deletions cut 3 bases from V and 1 base from J, with 9 bases between.

The V gene is TRBV5-1, the J gene TRBJ2-2, with D perhaps TRBD1 (6 bases). The CDR3 has 15 amino acids. V was cut by 0 bases and J by 6 bases, with 12 bases left in between. The germline gives CDR1 SGHRS, CDR2 YFSETQ. The CDR3 region is CASSLGHSGAGELFF. In DNA form, the CDR3 reads TGCGCCAGCAGCTTGGGGCACTCAGGGGCCGGGGAGCTGTTTTTT.